This T cell receptor (beta chain) was recorded in a study of early T cells in non-severe SARS-CoV-2 infection. As for the study in general: Chains were unpaired, as sequencing was done on bulk RNA from unsorted whole blood.

Broader study findings: VDJdb matching favored anti-spike CD8 responses, missing private and CD4 specificities.

As for this clonotype: Its specificity is unknown. The junction differs from germline at one of its ends, possibly a read error.

Germline CDR1 is LGHNA and CDR2 is YNFKEQ. This CDR3 comprises 16 residues. The protocol attached unique molecular identifiers to individual cDNA molecules. MiXCR, applied by TCRdb to the 5' RACE reads, yields one record per CDR3 protein. The repertoire holds about 38,000 distinct CDR3 sequences, with 3.5% to 5% as singletons. The material sequenced was whole blood. The clonotype comes from an adult who was a healthcare worker with PCR-confirmed SARS-CoV-2 infection or an uninfected control (not recorded which). This chain connects TRBV4-2 to TRBJ1-4; D may be TRBD1 (5 bases). The CDR3 coding sequence is TGTGCCAGCAGCCCCAGCGTGACAGCATCTAATGAAAAACTGTCTTTT. Amino acids: CASSPSVTASNEKLSF.